This record concerns one T cell receptor (beta chain) sequence. The authors reverse transcribed all of the isolated RNA, so sequencing captured expressed TCRB transcripts. Some clones are missing from TCRdb's copy, which holds only in-frame ones; the method was immunoSEQ multiplex PCR. Here the sample spans 350,000 or so clones, roughly a fifth being singletons. This sample stems from a study of beta chain features in type 1 diabetes. The sample consisted of naive CD4+ T cells from blood. This receptor was obtained from a woman between 18 and 30 years old in good health.

The CDR3 DNA is TGTGCCAGCAGCTTGGGTCTAACCGAAGACCCGGAGTGCGGCTACACCTTC. Amino acids: CASSLGLTEDPECGYTF. The V call is TRBV5-7, the J call TRBJ1-2; D ambiguous. TRBV5-7 counts as an open reading frame of uncertain function. The CDR3 totals 17 residues. V was cut by 0 bases and J by 8 bases, with 23 bases left in between.